This T cell receptor (beta chain) stems from a study of T cells in Graves' hyperthyroidism and ophthalmopathy. The length of the CDR3 is 14 residues. Germline V gene data show CDR1 as MDHEN and CDR2 as SYDVKM. Trimming removed 9 bases from V and 1 base from J, with 15 bases in between. RNA transcripts served as the template for amplifying TCR beta CDR3 regions. Initially, a first-round RT-PCR of the TCR CDR3 employed the HTBI primer set. TCRdb reanalysed the multiplex PCR reads using MiXCR and keeps one entry per CDR3 protein. The table has 600,000 to 750,000 distinct CDR3 sequences, 15% to 20% seen once.

The sequence was obtained from a man over 45 with Graves' hyperthyroidism. Specimen: blood. This chain connects TRBV28 to TRBJ1-1; D remains unclear. The CDR3 nucleotides are TGTGCCAGTCTCCCGGGCAGCTCGAACACTGAAGCTTTCTTT. Translated, it gives CASLPGSSNTEAFF.